This record looks at one T cell receptor (beta chain) sequence and its context. The target of this receptor is not known. It has no much larger one-base neighbor in the sample; base qualities were not kept. The data belong to a study of T cells in Graves' hyperthyroidism and ophthalmopathy (dated by TCRdb to 2018 to 2020). Regarding the complete study: Peripheral blood samples were taken at initial diagnosis, before any treatment was given. To identify TCR V-J signatures that set the groups apart, the researchers used a discovery cohort of 90 to 100 patients, made up of approximately 43 with Graves' ophthalmopathy and about 60 with stable Graves' hyperthyroidism. Whether ophthalmopathy could be predicted prospectively was tested in an independent validation cohort made up of roughly 19 hyperthyroidism patients plus 17 patients who later progressed to ophthalmopathy. The approximately 100 discovery patients were randomly split 7:3 into training and test sets. Thyroid tissue and blood T-cell repertoires from several Graves' hyperthyroidism patients were also compared in the study. After sampling, hyperthyroidism patients received methimazole starting at 30 mg daily, and ophthalmopathy patients received high-dose intravenous methylprednisolone. TCR Vbeta CDR3 sequencing of approximately 140 peripheral blood samples (over 40 ophthalmopathy, about 75 hyperthyroidism and approximately 17 progressor patients) is reported in the paper. Overall study outcomes, separate from this receptor: Most expanded thyroid clonotypes (frequency above 0.001) were also detected in blood, a finding suggesting that blood repertoires may reflect thyroid immune responses. A model built on a 13 V-J signature distinguished ophthalmopathy from stable hyperthyroidism, reaching about 89% sensitivity and under 84% specificity in cross-validation and 80%/75% in testing. In validation, the model predicted progression to ophthalmopathy with over 65% sensitivity and approximately 72% specificity, a median of 6.5 months before onset. No statistical method was used to fix the sample size in advance, and group allocation was not hidden from the investigators.

Graves' hyperthyroidism was defined as stable when no progression to ophthalmopathy occurred over 18 months of follow-up. The hyperthyroidism patients were between 18 and 65 years old and newly diagnosed, with a disease duration of less than 2 months. Patients with uncontrolled infections, other autoimmune diseases, pregnancy or lactation were excluded. Clinical symptoms, serum thyroxine and TRAb, thyroid ultrasound, and orbital computed tomography formed the basis for the diagnoses. PBMCs were isolated from 7.5 to 10 ml of fresh peripheral blood by Ficoll-Paque density gradient centrifugation. Total RNA was extracted using Trizol reagent, and RNA quality was assessed on an Agilent 2100 Bioanalyzer. The TCR beta CDR3 regions were amplified from RNA transcripts. A first-round RT-PCR of the TCR CDR3 used the HTBI primer set with the Qiagen OneStep RT-PCR kit. Libraries were constructed in a second round of multiplex PCR, after which size selection and purification were performed. The libraries were sequenced on an Illumina HiSeq2000 using paired-end 100 bp reads. The study's own analysis went as follows. SOAPnuke was used to process the raw data, removing reads that contained adapters or uncalled bases, had a mean Phred below 15, or lacked an exact match to the constant primer or identifier. COPE v1.2.5 was used to merge high-quality paired reads, and clonotypes were defined as unique nucleotide sequences. Clonotypes were aligned to IMGT TRBV, TRBD and TRBJ reference segments using MiTCR v1.1. Only V-J combinations with frequency above 0.0001, covering 99% to 99.2% of repertoires, were analysed. The TCS score was defined as the ratio of F50 (clonal expansion) to E x V (chaos), calculated using BLOSUM62-based TCRdist between CDR3 peptides within each V-J. Welch's t-statistics and random forest reduced roughly 530 V-J features to 10 to 15, which were used in a naive Bayes classifier (R e1071). TCRdb reanalyzed the raw reads on its own, using fastp at Q25 for trimming and MiXCR for clone calling, and kept in-frame beta chains. Entries are consolidated by CDR3 protein sequence, retaining the most common genes and DNA. TCRdb, not the authors, supplied the V and J calls. In all, the sample holds about 620,000 distinct CDR3 sequences, and 15% to 20% of those were seen once. The leading ten clones occupy 3.8% of the sample.

This TCR was sampled from a woman aged 25 to 39 with Graves' hyperthyroidism. The specimen sequenced was blood.

The nucleotide sequence reads TGTGCCAGCAGTGCGGGTCAGGGGGGAAATTCACCCCTCCACTTT. Its translation reads: CASSAGQGGNSPLHF. The chain is encoded by TRBV6-1 joined to TRBJ1-6; TRBD1 lines up with 7 middle nucleotides. The germline V gene gives CDR1 as MNHNS and CDR2 as SASEGT. The CDR3 numbers 15 residues from cysteine through phenylalanine. CDR3 DNA is the only sequence kept; it has 45 bases, read in frame from the first base. Trimming removed 4 bases from V and 7 bases from J; the gene matches leave 7 bases unexplained.